Described below is a single T cell receptor (beta chain) sequence and its context. This sample was taken from a study of blood T cell repertoires in COVID-19. The assay was immunoSEQ multiplex PCR, and TCRdb's table has in-frame clones only and misses some. The sample consists of 120,000 to 150,000 clones, 84% of them appearing once. The V gene's germline CDR1 is LNHDA and CDR2 SQIVND (reference sequence). The CDR3 is made up of 16 amino acids. V lost 1 base to trimming and J lost 6 bases; unmatched junction nucleotides: 9. The study recruited people aged about 18 to 95 years across 24 US areas. Source material: PBMCs or T cells enriched from blood (not recorded which). V and J are TRBV19 and TRBJ1-1; 9 nucleotides agree with TRBD1. This TCR derives from a woman under 30 who had been exposed to COVID-19. DNA of the CDR3: TGTGCCAGTAGTATAGGGGGACAGGGATGGCAAGCTGAAGCTTTCTTT. Its protein product is CASSIGGQGWQAEAFF.